These T cell receptor beta chains were read from a single sample in a study of blood T cells in healthy people across ages. Using its own MiXCR run on the 5' RACE reads, TCRdb lists one record per CDR3 protein. The sample lists over a million distinct CDR3 sequences; less than 25% were seen once. This same sample was also part of a study on T cells of mothers and their children.

The sequencing sample was made of blood. These receptors came from a girl aged 2 to 9 in good health. CDR3s include the opening cysteine and the closing phenylalanine or tryptophan. Each record gives: CDR3 length, D gene, V gene, CDR3 protein. A D gene is named only where the DNA matches it firmly.

15 | NA | TRBV4-1 | CAGSQDVTVVYEQFF
15 | NA | TRBV6-5 | CASSPFYSQNEKLFF
14 | NA | TRBV20-1 | CSARDKERTVEAFF
17 | NA | TRBV12-5 | CASGLVLSGDSTDTQYF
14 | NA | TRBV7-9 | CASSSTPPMAEAFF
16 | NA | TRBV9 | CASSAVDQDPSQPQHF
15 | TRBD2 | TRBV6-5 | CASSRISGANNEQFF
15 | NA | TRBV20-1 | CSARGTGGTTYEQYF
13 | TRBD1 | TRBV27 | CASSLDREHEQYF
14 | NA | TRBV21-1 | CASSRSRVVSEQFF
14 | TRBD1 | TRBV29-1 | CSVARGQGGNEQYF
18 | NA | TRBV5-6 | CASSSTRLTARWNEKLFF
14 | NA | TRBV28 | CASSLRARRTEAFF
14 | NA | TRBV3-1 | CASCRNRDQETQYF
15 | TRBD1 | TRBV2 | CASLLVQGASSQQYF
15 | TRBD1 | TRBV7-9 | CASSFSGTEPYGYTF
16 | TRBD2 | TRBV27 | CASSGKASGAYNEQFF
16 | TRBD2 | TRBV7-3 | CASSSGLAGLSGELFF
14 | TRBD1 | TRBV7-2 | CASSSTGNNQPQHF
19 | NA | TRBV18 | CASSPIDGITAGAVNEQFF
13 | NA | TRBV29-1 | CSVGSGRDYGYTF
13 | NA | TRBV5-1 | CASSLDPQGEQFF
13 | NA | TRBV10-3 | CAISDTNTDTQYF
14 | TRBD2 | TRBV20-1 | CSATPGLGFSEQFF
14 | NA | TRBV6-5 | CASSYSYSGETQYF
11 | TRBD2 | TRBV6-2/TRBV6-3 | CASELAGTQFF
13 | NA | TRBV29-1 | CSVDKASSTEAFF
13 | NA | TRBV7-2 | CASSSRGSNIQYF
14 | NA | TRBV11-2 | CASSHSYFQETQYF
13 | NA | TRBV9 | CASSAPASYEQYF
20 | TRBD2 | TRBV29-1 | CSVPAGVLAGGIRDYNEQFF
17 | TRBD2 | TRBV7-3 | CASSTPRGGRDPNEQFF
16 | TRBD1 | TRBV6-2/TRBV6-3 | CASSPNRDRVFNEQFF
16 | NA | TRBV9 | CASSVDPGSSYNEQFF
14 | TRBD2 | TRBV20-1 | CSARGDQGIDTQYF
14 | NA | TRBV29-1 | CSVGLGGTTDTQYF
16 | NA | TRBV5-4 | CASFRLSGLGTDTQYF
16 | TRBD1 | TRBV9 | CASSVEGGQVHEKLFF
16 | TRBD1 | TRBV18 | CASSGQGPSGANVLTF
16 | TRBD2 | TRBV7-2 | CASSVGTSGQQETQYF
15 | NA | TRBV11-2 | CASSLTASPYNEQFF
14 | NA | TRBV9 | CASSGRLGLDEQFF
14 | NA | TRBV2 | CAKGRGGSTDTQYF
13 | NA | TRBV20-1 | CSATDSDPYEQYF
13 | TRBD1 | TRBV20-1 | CSATSRGRETQYF
15 | NA | TRBV6-2/TRBV6-3 | CASRRDSVPYNEQFF
18 | TRBD1 | TRBV9 | CASSANRGQDPVGDTQYF
12 | NA | TRBV20-1 | CSAPRLGDEQFF
11 | NA | TRBV2 | CASRYTWTQYF
18 | TRBD2 | TRBV12-3/TRBV12-4 | CASKPGLAGGSGANVLTF
17 | NA | TRBV4-3 | CASSLSDSQISTDTQYF
16 | NA | TRBV24-1 | CATSESDSIQGYEQYF
16 | TRBD2 | TRBV3-1 | CASSQVLAGGGETQYF
17 | NA | TRBV13 | CASSLGVDQVPQETQYF
12 | NA | TRBV29-1 | CSASLAGETQYF
14 | NA | TRBV27 | CASRGFSGANVLTF
11 | NA | TRBV27 | CASSSRDEQYF
13 | NA | TRBV29-1 | CSVEEGSSGELFF
15 | TRBD1 | TRBV4-3 | CASSQRQGALYEQYF
15 | TRBD2 | TRBV6-5 | CASSRGLAGLETQYF